Given below is one T cell receptor (beta chain) in context. Authors' methods: How many nucleated cells were present was estimated from reference gene primer amplification. Sequencing used immunoSEQ multiplex PCR; TCRdb keeps in-frame clones, though not all of them. The V and J calls and clone size were taken over from that table, and D and trimming were inferred from the DNA. This table holds about 360,000 clones, around 90% found once. CDR1 is GTSNPN and CDR2 is SVGIG in the germline V gene (reference sequence). This CDR3 contains 15 residues. V was pared by 8 bases and J by 0 bases, with 17 bases between. This record comes from a study of blood T cell repertoires in COVID-19. For the study at large: Sites in the United States, Italy and Spain provided acute and convalescent COVID-19 samples. T cells, B-cell-depleted T cells, or PBMCs supplied cDNA or gDNA.

Cohort allocation depended upon clinical history that participants reported. The TCR originated in a woman aged 40 to 50 with acute COVID-19. The chain links TRBV30 to TRBJ1-3; D is uncertain. Sequencing was performed on PBMCs or T cells enriched from blood (not recorded which). This CDR3 reads CAASFQVYSGNTIYF. The CDR3 coding sequence is TGTGCCGCCTCATTTCAGGTTTACTCTGGAAACACCATATATTTT.